Following are 22 T cell receptor beta chains from one sample sequenced in a study of CD8+CD57+ T cells in acquired aplastic anemia. Profiles of TCR beta VDJ and CDR3 were generated from a genomic DNA template. TCRdb analysed the reads with MiXCR anew, one entry per CDR3 protein. The repertoire has about 220,000 distinct CDR3 sequences, 30% to 40% of them found once; the top ten carry roughly 1.1%. The sample taken for sequencing was sorted CD4+, CD8+, or CD8+CD57+ T cells (not recorded which) from PBMCs. The origin of the receptors is a human donor in good health, serving as a control.

The V and J genes are TRBV20-1 and TRBJ1-4, with D uncertain. This CDR3 contains 15 residues. V lost 3 bases to trimming and J lost 7 bases, with 18 bases between them. Per the germline V gene, CDR1 is DFQATT and CDR2 is SNEGSKA (reference sequence). In DNA form, the CDR3 reads TGCAGTGCTAGGGTTGCTGGGGAGGCTGGTGAAAAACTGTTTTTT. This gives the protein CSARVAGEAGEKLFF.

A word on this clonotype: A read error is possible here, since a much larger clone lies one base away. The V gene is TRBV6-5, the J gene TRBJ1-6; D is ambiguous. The CDR3 loop spans 16 amino acids. Germline assignment: CDR1 MNHEY and CDR2 SVGAGI. Written as DNA, the CDR3 is TGTGCCAGCTGTTACCTTCATCGGTCGGGGAGGTCACCCCTCCACTTT. Amino acids: CASCYLHRSGRSPLHF.

The table lists this clonotype with a count of one. A read error may produce the germline difference seen at one junction end. J is TRBJ1-2 and V is TRBV20-1; D remains unclear. Per the germline V gene, CDR1 is DFQATT and CDR2 is SNEGSKA (reference sequence). This CDR3 spans 12 amino acids. The chain's CDR3 is CSASSSLLGYTF. The DNA of the CDR3 is TGCAGTGCTAGTTCCAGCCTCCTTGGCTACACCTTT.

The V gene is TRBV20-1, the J gene TRBJ2-1; perhaps TRBD2 as D (5 bases). CDR1 is DFQATT, CDR2 SNEGSKA, per germline (reference sequence). The CDR3 consists of 17 residues. Trimming left V 1 base short and J 0 bases short, with 16 bases between. The DNA for the CDR3 is TGCAGTGCTAGAGTCCCAGGCAAGGCGGGCTCCTACAATGAGCAGTTCTTC. It encodes CSARVPGKAGSYNEQFF.

The sample holds many counts of this clonotype. The chain links TRBV14 to TRBJ1-2, with 9 bases aligning to TRBD1. The ends lost 1 base at V and 5 bases at J; junction bases unmatched: 5. CDR1 and CDR2 (germline): SGHDN, FVKESK. The CDR3 has 15 residues. Here the CDR3 DNA reads TGTGCCAGCAGCCAAGCGGGACAGGGCCTATATGGCTACACCTTC. This codes for CASSQAGQGLYGYTF.

This clonotype turned up a few times. This sequence joins TRBV2 and TRBJ1-6, with D possibly TRBD1 on 5 matching bases. CDR1 SNHLY and CDR2 FYNNEI come from the germline V gene. This CDR3 is built from 15 residues. The V and J ends lost 1 base and 10 bases respectively, with 14 bases between them. For the CDR3, the DNA is TGTGCCAGCAGTGAAGGGACACTTGTAGACTCACCCCTCCACTTT. It yields the protein CASSEGTLVDSPLHF.

This clonotype was seen ten or more times. The V call is TRBV20-1, the J call TRBJ2-3, with 7 bases lining up with TRBD2. The CDR3 consists of 13 residues. Germline lookup yields CDR1 DFQATT and CDR2 SNEGSKA (reference sequence). Trimming at V came to 3 bases and at J to 0 bases, leaving 0 bases not matched to a gene. CDR3 protein: CSASGGSTDTQYF. As DNA, the CDR3 is TGCAGTGCTAGCGGGGGGAGCACAGATACGCAGTATTTT.

This chain connects TRBV7-2 to TRBJ2-2, with TRBD2 as a possible D gene (6 bases). Germline assignment: CDR1 SGHTA and CDR2 FQGNSA. Trimming left V 6 bases short and J 3 bases short, with 8 bases between. The CDR3 is 13 amino acids. CDR3 sequence: CASRGTHTGELFF. The CDR3 DNA reads TGTGCCAGCAGGGGGACTCACACCGGGGAGCTGTTTTTT.

This clonotype was seen ten or more times. The chain has TRBV29-1 and TRBJ2-5, with D perhaps given as TRBD1 or TRBD2 (6 bases each). The V gene lost 7 bases and the J gene lost 4 bases, with 16 bases spanning the gap. Germline V lookup: CDR1 SQVTM, CDR2 ANQGSEA. The CDR3 extends over 13 amino acids. This CDR3 is CSARTAGIETQYF. DNA for the CDR3: TGCAGCGCCCGGACAGCGGGTATAGAGACCCAGTACTTC.

The chain recombines TRBV5-1 with TRBJ2-7, with 9 bases that match TRBD1. The V gene's germline CDR1 is SGHRS and CDR2 YFSETQ. The CDR3 is 13 residues long. The junction had 7 bases not matched to a gene; V was cut back by 10 bases and J by 2 bases. CDR3 DNA: TGCGCCGGCTCCCGGGACAGGGCCTACGAGCAGTACTTC. Translated: CAGSRDRAYEQYF.

This sequence joins TRBV11-2 and TRBJ1-6; D remains unclear. CDR3 length: 17 amino acids. Germline V CDR1 and CDR2: SGHAT, FQNNGV. V lost 5 bases and J 9 bases, leaving 23 bases between the germline ends. The chain's CDR3 is CASSRTRTQYRISPLHF. The CDR3 DNA reads TGTGCCAGCAGCCGGACTAGAACTCAGTACCGCATTTCACCCCTCCACTTT.

As concerns this clonotype: One base away lies a much larger clone, so this may be a sequencing read error. The V gene is TRBV20-1, the J gene TRBJ1-1; TRBD1 might be the D (5 bases). The germline CDR1 and CDR2 sequences are DFQATT and SNEGSKA (reference sequence). The CDR3 loop spans 13 amino acids. The CDR3 sequence is CSARRQFITGAFF. The CDR3 coding sequence is TGCAGTGCTAGAAGACAGTTTATCACTGGAGCTTTCTTT.

This clonotype was detected ten times or more. CDR3 nucleotides: TGTGCCAGCAGTGCCAGGGGACCCTACGAGCAGTACTTC. Its translation: CASSARGPYEQYF. The V call is TRBV6-1, the J call TRBJ2-7, with a weak D call TRBD1 (6 bases). Between the trimmed V and J ends, which lost 4 bases and 2 bases, there was a span of 9 bases. The CDR3 totals 13 residues. CDR1 and CDR2 from the germline V gene are MNHNS and SASEGT.

This clonotype appeared once. This sequence may be a read error, since a much larger clone differs from it by one base. The CDR3 ends on some other residue instead of the conserved phenylalanine or tryptophan, so this is likely a read error. The chain couples TRBV7-8 to TRBJ1-2; TRBD1 might be the D (5 bases). Germline V gene sequence: CDR1 SGHVS, CDR2 FQNEAQ. The CDR3 length is 16 residues. Trimming left V 4 bases short and J 8 bases short, with 23 bases between. The CDR3 here is CASSSRQTPVLRGYTL. In nucleotides, the CDR3 is TGTGCCAGCAGCTCCCGACAGACCCCTGTACTAAGGGGCTACACCCTC.

About this clonotype itself: With a much larger clone just one base away, this may be a read error. J is TRBJ1-2 and V is TRBV7-9; tentative D call: TRBD1 (6 bases). The V end lost 4 bases, the J end lost 8 bases, and 14 bases lay between the germline ends. This CDR3 is 13 amino acids long. The germline gives CDR1 SEHNR, CDR2 FQNEAQ (reference sequence). This CDR3 reads CASSSAGVAGYTF. The CDR3 coding sequence is TGTGCCAGCAGCTCAGCAGGGGTCGCCGGCTACACCTTC.

The chain uses TRBV19 and TRBJ2-2; D gene ambiguous. This CDR3 has 15 residues. V shed 5 bases and J shed 1 base, with 11 bases lying between them. Germline lookup yields CDR1 LNHDA and CDR2 SQIVND (reference sequence). The CDR3 DNA is TGTGCCAGTAGTCCCAGGCTACTGAACACCGGGGAGCTGTTTTTT. Amino acid sequence: CASSPRLLNTGELFF.

The V call is TRBV6-1, the J call TRBJ1-4; TRBD1 aligns across 11 bases. Losses at the gene ends were 6 bases for V and 8 bases for J; bases not matched to a gene: 5. CDR1 and CDR2 from the germline V gene are MNHNS and SASEGT. The CDR3 is 14 residues long. The CDR3 reads CASSRDRGGEKLFF. In nucleotides, the CDR3 is TGTGCCAGCAGCAGGGACAGGGGGGGCGAAAAACTGTTTTTT.

V and J are TRBV9 and TRBJ1-1; 8 bases fit TRBD1. The CDR3 covers 15 residues. V lost 4 bases to trimming and J lost 0 bases; unmatched junction nucleotides: 5. Germline V CDR1 and CDR2: SGDLS, YYNGEE. For the CDR3, the DNA is TGTGCCAGCAGCCCCCGGGACAGGCTGAACACTGAAGCTTTCTTT. Encoded protein: CASSPRDRLNTEAFF.

The genes are TRBV15 and TRBJ1-2; D ambiguous. CDR3 size: 13 residues. Germline CDR1 LNHNV, CDR2 YYDKDF (reference sequence). Trimming stripped 5 bases from V and 0 bases from J, with 7 bases between. CDR3 loop: CATSREANYGYTF. The CDR3 nucleotides are TGTGCCACCAGCCGGGAAGCTAACTATGGCTACACCTTC.

Regarding this clonotype: Since a much larger clone is just one base distant, this may be a read error. The chain combines TRBV9 with TRBJ2-7; D is perhaps TRBD2 (5 bases). Germline V gene sequence: CDR1 SGDLS, CDR2 YYNGEE. CDR3 size: 15 residues. The V and J ends lost 0 bases and 5 bases respectively, with 15 bases between them. The CDR3 coding sequence is TGTGCCAGCAGCGTAGGGGTTGCGGGTTCCCACGAGCAGTACTTC. It yields the protein CASSVGVAGSHEQYF.

This clonotype has ten or more counts. The V call is TRBV10-1, the J call TRBJ2-7; D gene unclear. Germline V CDR1 and CDR2: WNHNN, SYGVQD (reference sequence). There are 12 residues in the CDR3. Between the trimmed V and J ends, which lost 6 bases and 4 bases, there was a span of 10 bases. The CDR3: CASSLDAYEQYF. In DNA, the CDR3 is TGCGCCAGCAGCCTGGACGCTTACGAGCAGTACTTC.

This clonotype was recorded at least ten times. The genes are TRBV20-1 and TRBJ2-2, with D hard to call. Deletions cut 2 bases from V and 7 bases from J, with 8 bases between. From germline, CDR1 is DFQATT and CDR2 SNEGSKA (reference sequence). This CDR3 has 12 residues. CDR3 amino acids: CSARSLNGELFF. In DNA, the CDR3 is TGCAGTGCTAGATCCCTTAACGGGGAGCTGTTTTTT.